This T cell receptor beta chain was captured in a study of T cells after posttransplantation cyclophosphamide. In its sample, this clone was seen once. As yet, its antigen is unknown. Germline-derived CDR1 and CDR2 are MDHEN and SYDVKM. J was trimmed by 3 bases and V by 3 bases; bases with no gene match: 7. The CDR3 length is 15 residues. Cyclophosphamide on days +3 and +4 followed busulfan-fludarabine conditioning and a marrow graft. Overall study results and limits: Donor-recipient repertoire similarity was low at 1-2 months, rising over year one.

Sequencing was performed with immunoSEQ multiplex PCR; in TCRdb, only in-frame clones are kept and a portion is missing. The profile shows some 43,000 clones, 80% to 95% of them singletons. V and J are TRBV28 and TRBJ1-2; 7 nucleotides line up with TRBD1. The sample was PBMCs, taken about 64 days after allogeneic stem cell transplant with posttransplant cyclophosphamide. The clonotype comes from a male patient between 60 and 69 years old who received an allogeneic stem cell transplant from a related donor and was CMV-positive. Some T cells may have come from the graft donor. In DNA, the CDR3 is TGTGCCAGCAGTTTCTCAGGGGGTGAATACTATGGCTACACCTTC. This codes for CASSFSGGEYYGYTF.